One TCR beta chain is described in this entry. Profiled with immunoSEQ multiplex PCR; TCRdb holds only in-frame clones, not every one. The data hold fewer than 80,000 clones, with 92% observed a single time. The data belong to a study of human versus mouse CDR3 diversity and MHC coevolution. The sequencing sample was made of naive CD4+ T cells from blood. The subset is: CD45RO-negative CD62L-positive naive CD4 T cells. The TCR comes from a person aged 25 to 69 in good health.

This CDR3 is CASGLVLASGSLGQFF. The DNA for the CDR3 is TGTGCTAGTGGTTTGGTACTGGCTAGCGGGAGCCTCGGTCAGTTCTTC. The V call is TRBV12-5, the J call TRBJ2-1; 10 nucleotides line up with TRBD2. After removal of 0 bases from V and 13 bases from J, the junction contained 12 bases not matched to a gene. Germline lookup yields CDR1 LGHNT and CDR2 FRNRAP. This CDR3 comprises 16 residues.